This T cell receptor beta chain was observed in a study of blood T cell repertoires in COVID-19. Overall study: T cells, B-cell-depleted T cells, or PBMCs supplied cDNA or gDNA.

Authors' data handling: From reference gene primer amplification, estimates of nucleated cell counts were derived. TCRdb's copy holds only in-frame clones and misses some; the assay was immunoSEQ multiplex PCR. D and trimming were read from the DNA, whereas the V and J calls and clone size are those reported in that table. The repertoire holds roughly 100,000 clones, around 83% seen once, with 2.5% to 3.5% in the top ten. The CDR3 sequence is 15 residues long. Trimming shortened V by 1 base and J by 1 base, and 10 bases separated the two germline ends. Germline CDR1 is LGHDT and CDR2 is YNNKEL (reference sequence).

The TCR was taken from a woman at least 80 years old with active or convalescent COVID-19. Sample: peripheral blood. The rearrangement links TRBV3-1 (or the pseudogene TRBV3-2) to TRBJ2-5; weak D call: TRBD1 (5 bases). In nucleotides, the CDR3 is TGTGCCAGCAGCCAAGTCCCAGGGTCCCAAGAGACCCAGTACTTC. Translated: CASSQVPGSQETQYF.